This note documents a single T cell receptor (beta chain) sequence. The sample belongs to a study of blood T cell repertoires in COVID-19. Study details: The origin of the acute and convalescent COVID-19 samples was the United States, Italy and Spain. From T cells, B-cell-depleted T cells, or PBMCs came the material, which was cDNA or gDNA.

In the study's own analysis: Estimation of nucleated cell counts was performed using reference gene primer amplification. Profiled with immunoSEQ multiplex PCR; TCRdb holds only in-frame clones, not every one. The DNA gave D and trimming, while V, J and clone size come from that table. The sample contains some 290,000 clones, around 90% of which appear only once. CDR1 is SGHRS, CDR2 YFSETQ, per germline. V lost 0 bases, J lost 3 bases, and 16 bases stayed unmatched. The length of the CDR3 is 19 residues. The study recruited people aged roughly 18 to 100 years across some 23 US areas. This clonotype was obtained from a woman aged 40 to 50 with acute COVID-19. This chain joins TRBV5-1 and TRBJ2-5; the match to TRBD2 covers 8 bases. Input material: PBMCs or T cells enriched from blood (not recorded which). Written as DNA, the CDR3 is TGCGCCAGCAGCTTGGGCTCTCCGCGGGGGGTTTTTAACGAAGAGACCCAGTACTTC. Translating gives CASSLGSPRGVFNEETQYF.